These 19 T cell receptor beta chains originate from one sample sequenced in a study of cytomegalovirus exposure and HLA in healthy donors. Generated by immunoSEQ multiplex PCR, the TCRdb table keeps only in-frame clones and is missing some. This sample yields 150,000 to 200,000 clones, of which 84% are seen a single time; 10% to 15% belongs to the top ten. Input material: PBMCs. The receptors were sampled from a woman aged 25 to 45 in good health and CMV-seropositive.

V gene TRBV7-9 combines with J gene TRBJ1-2; 7 bases align to TRBD1. Looked up from germline, CDR1 is SEHNR and CDR2 is FQNEAQ (reference sequence). The CDR3 runs to 15 residues. V was pared by 5 bases and J by 3 bases, with 9 bases of the junction left unmatched. The CDR3 region has the DNA TGTGCCAGCAGCCAAACAGGGGCCACGCACTATGGCTACACCTTC. It translates to CASSQTGATHYGYTF.

This chain joins TRBV30 and TRBJ1-2, with D uncertain. Deletions cut 0 bases from V and 8 bases from J, with 10 bases between. This CDR3 has 12 amino acids. Germline CDR1 is GTSNPN and CDR2 is SVGIG (reference sequence). The CDR3, as DNA: TGTGCCTGGAGTGTTGGAGAATGGGGCTACACCTTC. It specifies CAWSVGEWGYTF.

V is TRBV5-4 and J is TRBJ2-7, with 8 nucleotides matching TRBD1. The germline gives CDR1 SGHNT, CDR2 YYREEE (reference sequence). The CDR3 has 15 amino acids. Germline trimming cut 4 bases from V and 2 bases from J; bases unmatched to any gene: 8. Written as DNA, the CDR3 is TGTGCCAGCAGCGCCTCCCGGGACAGGACCTACGAGCAGTACTTC. This sequence encodes CASSASRDRTYEQYF.

The rearrangement uses TRBV19 and TRBJ2-5; the D gene is possibly TRBD2 (6 bases). Trimming left V 3 bases short and J 4 bases short, with 12 bases between. CDR3 length equals 14 residues. Germline V gives CDR1 LNHDA, CDR2 SQIVND (reference sequence). The CDR3 DNA follows: TGTGCCAGTAGTATGAGCGGAGGGGCAGAGACCCAGTACTTC. This encodes CASSMSGGAETQYF.

The chain combines TRBV11-2 with TRBJ2-7; TRBD2 matches at 7 bases. V lost 5 bases, J lost 4 bases, and 11 bases stayed unmatched. The germline CDR1 and CDR2 sequences are SGHAT and FQNNGV. The CDR3 extends over 15 amino acids. CDR3 in amino acids: CASSPSSGNFYEQYF. CDR3 nucleotides: TGTGCCAGCAGCCCATCTAGCGGAAACTTTTACGAGCAGTACTTC.

This rearrangement joins TRBV5-1 to TRBJ1-1, with TRBD1 matching 7 bases. Germline trimming cut 4 bases from V and 2 bases from J; bases unmatched to any gene: 5. The germline V gene encodes CDR1 SGHRS and CDR2 YFSETQ. The CDR3 consists of 14 residues. CDR3 region: CASSTRTGNTEAFF. DNA for the CDR3: TGCGCCAGCAGCACCCGGACAGGTAACACTGAAGCTTTCTTT.

V is TRBV5-1 and J is TRBJ1-5; D not resolved. The CDR3 consists of 15 residues. Trimming took 0 bases from V and 4 from J, leaving 11 bases between them. Looked up from germline, CDR1 is SGHRS and CDR2 is YFSETQ. CDR3 bases: TGCGCCAGCAGCTTGGATTTGTCGCAGAATCAGCCCCAGCATTTT. Translating it yields CASSLDLSQNQPQHF.

The J gene is TRBJ1-3, the V gene TRBV9; 7 bases are a match to TRBD1. The CDR3 totals 14 residues. Germline V gene lookup returns CDR1 SGDLS and CDR2 YYNGEE. With V trimmed by 0 bases and J by 3 bases, 0 bases remained unmatched. CDR3 DNA sequence: TGTGCCAGCAGCGTAGACAGGGGTGGAAACACCATATATTTT. Translation gives CASSVDRGGNTIYF.

The CDR3 sequence is CASSSGQSTDTQYF. The CDR3 DNA is TGTGCCAGCAGCTCTGGACAGAGCACAGATACGCAGTATTTT. The chain has TRBV11-1 and TRBJ2-3; perhaps TRBD1 as D (6 bases). The CDR3 consists of 14 residues. Trimming removed 4 bases at V and 0 bases at J, with 8 bases between. Germline CDR1 and CDR2: SGHAT and FQDESV (reference sequence).

The chain is built from TRBV2 and TRBJ2-5, with 7 bases fitting TRBD2. Trimming at V came to 7 bases and at J to 1 base, leaving 9 bases not matched to a gene. CDR1 and CDR2 (germline): SNHLY, FYNNEI. This CDR3 has 15 amino acids. The DNA of the CDR3 is TGTGCCAGCACGCGGCGGGAGTTGGGCCAAGAGACCCAGTACTTC. It is translated as CASTRRELGQETQYF.

The genes are TRBV19 and TRBJ1-1; D call uncertain. The V and J ends lost 0 bases and 0 bases respectively, with 8 bases between them. This CDR3 region has 15 residues. In germline, CDR1 is LNHDA, CDR2 SQIVND (reference sequence). This CDR3 is CASSIDLAVNTEAFF. In nucleotides, the CDR3 is TGTGCCAGTAGTATAGATCTGGCGGTGAACACTGAAGCTTTCTTT.

V and J are TRBV5-1 and TRBJ1-1, with 9 bases fitting TRBD1. J was trimmed by 6 bases and V by 4 bases; bases with no gene match: 19. The CDR3 consists of 18 residues. CDR1 is SGHRS, CDR2 YFSETQ, per germline. The CDR3 loop reads CASSHPPGTGNLFPEAFF. The CDR3 DNA is TGCGCCAGCAGCCACCCTCCAGGGACAGGGAACTTATTTCCTGAAGCTTTCTTT.

V and J are TRBV5-1 and TRBJ2-1; tentatively, D is TRBD2 (6 bases). The CDR3 runs 15 residues. With 2 bases removed from V and 5 bases from J, the gap between germline ends came to 14 bases. CDR1 SGHRS and CDR2 YFSETQ come from the germline V gene. The CDR3 protein is CASSFNSREHNEQFF. As DNA, the CDR3 is TGCGCCAGCAGCTTCAATAGCCGGGAGCACAATGAGCAGTTCTTC. Full variable domain (rest looked up from reference TRBV5-1 and TRBJ2-1): KAGVTQTPRYLIKTRGQQVTLSCSPISGHRSVSWYQQTPGQGLQFLFEYFSETQRNKGNFPGRFSGRQFSNSRSEMNVSTLELGDSALYLCASSFNSREHNEQFFGPGTRLTVL.

The chain combines TRBV27 with TRBJ1-1, with D perhaps TRBD1 (6 bases). V was trimmed by 5 bases and J by 0 bases, leaving 10 bases between them. Germline V gene data show CDR1 as MNHEY and CDR2 as SMNVEV (reference sequence). This CDR3 spans 14 amino acids. DNA for the CDR3: TGTGCCAGCAGTCTCGCAGGGGTGAACACTGAAGCTTTCTTT. This gives the protein CASSLAGVNTEAFF.

The CDR3 DNA reads TGTGCCAGCAGTTACGACAGGGGGGGCACTGAAGCTTTCTTT. Translated, it gives CASSYDRGGTEAFF. The chain links TRBV6-5 to TRBJ1-1; 9 bases align to TRBD1. This CDR3 is 14 amino acids long. Trimming removed 2 bases from V and 4 bases from J; junction bases left unmatched: 2. Per the germline V gene, CDR1 is MNHEY and CDR2 is SVGAGI.

For the CDR3, the DNA is TGCGCCAGCAGTGGACAGGGGAGAACTGAAGCTTTCTTT. Residues: CASSGQGRTEAFF. This chain joins TRBV10-2 and TRBJ1-1, with TRBD1 identical over 8 bases. V shed 4 bases and J 5 bases; nucleotides not matched to a gene: 3. CDR3 length equals 13 residues. Per germline, CDR1 WSHSY and CDR2 SAAADI.

This rearrangement joins TRBV7-2 to TRBJ1-5, with TRBD1 identical over 9 bases. CDR1 and CDR2 from the germline V gene are SGHTA and FQGNSA. Trimming took 4 bases from V and 8 from J; bases not matched to a gene: 9. This CDR3 has 15 residues. CDR3 DNA sequence: TGTGCCAGCAGCTCCCCGGGACAGGGTGGGAAGCCCCAGCATTTT. It translates to CASSSPGQGGKPQHF.

In DNA, the CDR3 is TGTGCCAGCAGCTTAGAGGGGGACTACCCCAATGAGCAGTTCTTC. It codes for CASSLEGDYPNEQFF. This chain connects TRBV11-2 to TRBJ2-1; 7 nucleotides align to TRBD2. Looked up from germline, CDR1 is SGHAT and CDR2 is FQNNGV. There are 15 residues in the CDR3. The ends lost 0 bases at V and 6 bases at J; junction bases unmatched: 5.

The chain uses TRBV2 and TRBJ1-3, with D maybe TRBD1 (5 bases). Germline-derived CDR1 and CDR2 are SNHLY and FYNNEI. Trimming removed 6 bases at V and 0 bases at J, with 12 bases between. This CDR3 is 15 amino acids long. CDR3 sequence (DNA): TGTGCCAGCAGCGCGGACACAATCTCTGGAAACACCATATATTTT. Translating it yields CASSADTISGNTIYF. Full variable domain (outside the CDR3, taken from reference TRBV2 and TRBJ1-3): EPEVTQTPSHQVTQMGQEVILRCVPISNHLYFYWYRQILGQKVEFLVSFYNNEISEKSEIFDDQFSVERPDGSNFTLKIRSTKLEDSAMYFCASSADTISGNTIYFGEGSWLTVV.